These T cell receptor beta chains were read from a single sample in a study of T-cell reconstitution after alpha-beta-depleted transplantation in children. TCRdb reanalysed the PCR reads using MiXCR and keeps one entry per CDR3 protein. The table lists roughly 610,000 distinct CDR3 sequences, roughly a tenth of them singletons. Sample: PBMCs from the stem cell graft donor, taken from the stem cell graft. The receptors derive from a human donor who donated a stem cell graft to a child with acute myeloid leukemia. The CDR3 runs from the conserved cysteine through the conserved F or W.

j_call v_call cdr3_aa
TRBJ2-7 TRBV7-2 CASSRGTSATFYEQYF
TRBJ2-7 TRBV3-1 CASSQDTPRQYF
TRBJ1-2 TRBV6-5 CASSLRQSNYGYTF
TRBJ2-3 TRBV24-1 CATSDLTGATSTDTQYF
TRBJ2-7 TRBV7-3 CASTGAAYEQYF
TRBJ2-1 TRBV24-1 CATSGSPGLTSGRNGEQFF
TRBJ2-5 TRBV11-2 CASSRPQGTQYF
TRBJ2-1 TRBV13 CASSGDRGHGEQFF
TRBJ2-7 TRBV30 CAWSLSYEQYF
TRBJ1-1 TRBV7-2 CASSYPSRGRFAFF
TRBJ2-7 TRBV28 CASNERVKTYEQYF
TRBJ2-7 TRBV6-2/TRBV6-3 CASSYVLANEQYF
TRBJ2-5 TRBV11-2 CASSLDGETPRETQYF
TRBJ2-3 TRBV10-3 CAINLGLAGADTDTQYF
TRBJ2-7 TRBV7-2 CASRPNRGSNEQYF
TRBJ1-5 TRBV7-9 CASSFREYQPQHF
TRBJ2-2 TRBV6-2/TRBV6-3 CASSYSTTGGTGELFF
TRBJ2-7 TRBV7-9 CASSLRAESTYEQYF
TRBJ1-2 TRBV4-2 CASRGGHGYTF
TRBJ2-7 TRBV5-1 CASQPPTSGSPHEQYF
TRBJ2-1 TRBV10-3 CAIGAQAPNNEQFF
TRBJ2-3 TRBV7-9 CASSLGQSSTDTQYF
TRBJ1-1 TRBV20-1 CSALTGRITEAFF
TRBJ2-7 TRBV6-2/TRBV6-3 CASRPLAEGYEQYF
TRBJ1-1 TRBV28 CASSPYGGNTEAFF
TRBJ1-2 TRBV4-2 CASSQTDRESDYGYTF
TRBJ2-5 TRBV6-6 CASSYAQGLGETQYF
TRBJ2-3 TRBV30 CAWSISSGSTDTQYF
TRBJ2-7 TRBV5-6 CASSPAGLRDRVYEQYF
TRBJ2-3 TRBV7-2 CASSLSIRTDTQYF
TRBJ2-1 TRBV28 CASSLNVGGEQFF
TRBJ2-1 TRBV20-1 CSARDPGTSGGSYNEQFF
TRBJ2-2 TRBV7-2 CASSGQGVMGTGELFF
TRBJ1-5 TRBV30 CAWSVRGAGTQHF
TRBJ2-5 TRBV12-3/TRBV12-4 CASKPGTAQETQYF
TRBJ2-2 TRBV9 CASLDNTGELFF
TRBJ2-7 TRBV19 CASNPWDSTYEQYF
TRBJ2-5 TRBV7-2 CASSLGGGREETQYF
TRBJ2-5 TRBV5-6 CASSLMGGLETQYF
TRBJ2-2 TRBV4-3 CASSQVGGKIGELFF
TRBJ2-7 TRBV4-3 CASSQDPFYYEQYF
TRBJ2-2 TRBV7-3 CASSLGTPERELFF
TRBJ2-7 TRBV2 CASSEWDRNFEQYF
TRBJ2-5 TRBV5-4 CASNSGETQYF
TRBJ1-3 TRBV15 CATSRSGRPNTIYF
TRBJ2-6 TRBV12-3/TRBV12-4 CASSLSSGANVLTF
TRBJ2-7 TRBV29-1 CSVGSSGLYEQYF
TRBJ2-1 TRBV18 CASSPPGGEQFF
TRBJ2-1 TRBV7-2 CASSPGLGNGQFF
TRBJ2-3 TRBV6-2/TRBV6-3 CASSPTTAGLAGGATQYF
TRBJ2-4 TRBV10-3 CAISDTGPKNIQYF
TRBJ2-3 TRBV9 CASSGPGTSGASTDTQYF
TRBJ2-1 TRBV6-2/TRBV6-3 CASSSSTSGRAYNEQFF
TRBJ2-5 TRBV10-3 CAISEDLGSETQYF
TRBJ1-5 TRBV4-3 CASSQDRGPGQPQHF